This T cell receptor beta chain was sequenced for a study of beta chain features in type 1 diabetes. Study-level findings and limits: Type 1 diabetes patients showed fewer insertions and more deletions at VDJ junctions. Compared to healthy donors, patients appeared to have naive, central memory and Treg TCRB repertoires that were more alike.

Staining for CD45RO/CCR7/CD25/CD127/CD95/CD27 allowed sorting of CD4+ naive, central memory, regulatory and stem cell-like memory cells. A word on this clone: What it recognizes is unknown.

The authors reverse transcribed all of the isolated RNA, so sequencing captured expressed TCRB transcripts. Clones were read by immunoSEQ multiplex PCR, and TCRdb kept only the in-frame ones, dropping some. The sample lists nearly 250,000 clones, approximately 70% occurring once. This clonotype originated in a man aged 30-40 years in good health. Sequenced sample: naive CD4+ T cells from blood.

CDR3 sequence: CASSGGGPNTEAFF. In DNA, the CDR3 is TGTGCCAGCAGCGGAGGGGGACCGAACACTGAAGCTTTCTTT. The V gene is TRBV11-3, the J gene TRBJ1-1; perhaps TRBD1 as D (6 bases). The CDR3 sequence is 14 residues long. Deletions cut 5 bases from V and 1 base from J, with 11 bases between. Germline V CDR1 and CDR2: SGHNT, YENEEA.